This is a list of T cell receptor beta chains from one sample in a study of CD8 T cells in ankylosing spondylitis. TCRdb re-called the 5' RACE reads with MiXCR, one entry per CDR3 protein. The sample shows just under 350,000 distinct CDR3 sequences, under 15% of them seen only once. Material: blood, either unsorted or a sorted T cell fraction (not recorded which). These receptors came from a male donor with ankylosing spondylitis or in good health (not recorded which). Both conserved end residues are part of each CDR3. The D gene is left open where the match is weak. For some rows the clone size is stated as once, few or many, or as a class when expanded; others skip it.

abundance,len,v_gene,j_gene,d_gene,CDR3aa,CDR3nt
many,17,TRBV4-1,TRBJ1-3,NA,CASSQDAWGVSGNTIYF,TGCGCCAGCAGCCAAGACGCTTGGGGGGTCTCTGGAAACACCATATATTTT
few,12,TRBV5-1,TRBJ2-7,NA,CASSLDRSAQYF,TGCGCCAGCAGCTTGGACAGGTCAGCGCAGTACTTC
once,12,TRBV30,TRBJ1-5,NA,CAWNREDQPQHF,TGTGCCTGGAATAGGGAGGATCAGCCCCAGCATTTT
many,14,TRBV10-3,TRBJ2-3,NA,CATGSDRNTDTQYF,TGTGCCACAGGGAGTGACCGAAACACAGATACGCAGTATTTT
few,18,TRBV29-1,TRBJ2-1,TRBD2,CSVEGSDPLAGGYNEQFF,TGCAGCGTTGAGGGGTCCGATCCACTAGCGGGAGGCTACAATGAGCAGTTCTTC
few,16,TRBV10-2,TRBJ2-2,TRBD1,CASSDPGQGYTGELFF,TGCGCCAGCAGTGATCCGGGACAGGGGTACACCGGGGAGCTGTTTTTT
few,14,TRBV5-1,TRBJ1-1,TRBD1,CASSSWTGNTEAFF,TGCGCCAGCAGCTCCTGGACAGGGAACACTGAAGCTTTCTTT
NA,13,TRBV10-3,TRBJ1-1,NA,CAISEGEGTEAFF,TGTGCCATCAGTGAGGGGGAGGGCACTGAAGCTTTCTTT
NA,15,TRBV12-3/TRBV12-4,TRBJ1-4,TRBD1,CASGDRRTTNEKLFF,TGTGCCAGCGGGGACAGGCGAACAACTAATGAAAAACTGTTTTTT
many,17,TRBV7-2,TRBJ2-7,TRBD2,CASSPLVFSGRMYEQYF,TGTGCCAGCAGCCCTCTTGTATTTAGCGGGAGGATGTACGAGCAGTACTTC
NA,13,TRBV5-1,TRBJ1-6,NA,CASSLTANSPLHF,TGCGCCAGCAGCTTGACAGCCAATTCACCCCTCCACTTT
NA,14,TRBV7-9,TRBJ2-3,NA,CASSLHTSTDTQYF,TGTGCCAGCAGCTTGCACACTAGCACAGATACGCAGTATTTT
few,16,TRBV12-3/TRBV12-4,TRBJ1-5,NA,CASSFSQGLPGQPQHF,TGTGCCAGCAGTTTTTCCCAAGGGTTACCAGGCCAGCCCCAGCATTTT
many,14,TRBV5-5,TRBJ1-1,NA,CASKLTSMNTEAFF,TGTGCCAGCAAGTTGACTTCAATGAACACTGAAGCTTTCTTT
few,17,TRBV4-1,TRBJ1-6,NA,CASSQDRLVREGSPLHF,TGCGCCAGCAGCCAAGATCGACTCGTTAGGGAGGGTTCACCCCTCCACTTT
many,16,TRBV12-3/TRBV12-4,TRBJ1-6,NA,CASSFGSDSYNSPLHF,TGTGCCAGCAGTTTCGGCTCCGATTCCTATAATTCACCCCTCCACTTT
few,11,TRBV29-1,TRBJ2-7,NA,CSVEVDYEQYF,TGCAGCGTTGAGGTGGACTACGAGCAGTACTTC
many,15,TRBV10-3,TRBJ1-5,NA,CAISEEDTAGRPQHF,TGTGCCATCAGTGAGGAGGACACCGCCGGGAGGCCCCAGCATTTT
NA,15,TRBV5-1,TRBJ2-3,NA,CASSSRDPSTDTQYF,TGCGCCAGCAGCTCCAGGGACCCCAGCACAGATACGCAGTATTTT
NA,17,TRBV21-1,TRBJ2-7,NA,CASTLGQGRGKTYEQYF,TGTGCCAGCACTCTAGGGCAGGGCAGGGGGAAAACCTACGAGCAGTACTTC
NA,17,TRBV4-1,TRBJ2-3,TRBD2,CASSPLKLAGGTDTQYF,TGCGCCAGCAGCCCATTAAAACTAGCGGGGGGGACCGATACGCAGTATTTT
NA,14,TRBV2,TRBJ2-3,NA,CASTLDRGTDTQYF,TGTGCCAGCACCTTGGACCGAGGCACAGATACGCAGTATTTT
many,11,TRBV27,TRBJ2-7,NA,CASSLSGRQYF,TGTGCCAGCAGTTTATCAGGGAGGCAGTACTTC
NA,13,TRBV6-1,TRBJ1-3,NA,CASSEWERGTIYF,TGTGCCAGCAGTGAATGGGAAAGAGGCACCATATATTTT
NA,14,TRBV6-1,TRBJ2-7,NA,CASKLRLSSYEQYF,TGTGCCAGCAAACTGAGGCTAAGCTCCTACGAGCAGTACTTC
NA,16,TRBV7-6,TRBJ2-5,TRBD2,CASSFQAGGGQETQYF,TGTGCCAGCAGCTTCCAAGCGGGGGGGGGCCAAGAGACCCAGTACTTC